This entry lists 5 T cell receptor beta chains sequenced from one sample in a study of glioma-infiltrating T cells after dendritic cell vaccination (dated by TCRdb to the mid-2010s). Library method: the immunoSEQ multiplex PCR assay. The table was pulled from immuneACCESS by TCRdb, which kept in-frame rearrangements only. Such tables lose some clones; where checked, under half of the loss comes from unresolved V genes, and the rest has no known cause. The sample yields roughly 100,000 clones; nearly 90% were counted once. Together, the top ten hold roughly 2.8% of the sample. This specimen's time point label, per the study, means: after dendritic cell vaccination, including at tumor progression/relapse. Sequencing was performed on blood, taken after dendritic cell vaccination. The receptors were gathered from a human donor with glioblastoma.

This clone has more than one count but fewer than ten. J is TRBJ2-7 and V is TRBV19, with TRBD1 identical over 8 bases. V lost 1 base and J lost 2; bases outside the gene matches: 1. Germline CDR1 is LNHDA and CDR2 is SQIVND (reference sequence). CDR3 size: 14 residues. The DNA of the CDR3 is TGTGCCAGTAGTATAGGGACAGGGCCCTACGAGCAGTACTTC. This encodes CASSIGTGPYEQYF.

This clone was detected once. CDR3: CAIRDNSGNTIYF. The DNA for the CDR3 is TGTGCCATCAGGGACAACTCTGGAAACACCATATATTTT. This chain uses TRBV10-3 with TRBJ1-3, with D perhaps TRBD1 (5 bases). This CDR3 spans 13 amino acids. V was pared by 6 bases and J by 0 bases, with 6 bases between. Germline V gene data show CDR1 as ENHRY and CDR2 as SYGVKD.

The rearrangement links TRBV5-8 to TRBJ2-5, with 7 bases identical to TRBD2. Germline loops: CDR1 SGHTS, CDR2 YDEGEE. V was pared by 0 bases and J by 6 bases, with 8 bases of the junction left unmatched. This CDR3 is built from 15 residues. CDR3: CASSLERGLQKTQYF. DNA of the CDR3: TGTGCCAGCAGCTTGGAGCGGGGCCTTCAGAAGACCCAGTACTTC.

In this sample, this clone turned up a few times. The chain links TRBV5-1 to TRBJ2-7, with 9 bases lining up with TRBD1. This CDR3 is built from 14 residues. The germline CDR1 and CDR2 sequences are SGHRS and YFSETQ. Losses at the gene ends were 4 bases for V and 3 bases for J; bases not matched to a gene: 5. The CDR3 spells CASSHPGQGYEQYF. In DNA form, the CDR3 reads TGCGCCAGCAGCCACCCGGGACAGGGCTACGAGCAGTACTTC.

The chain links TRBV5-1 to TRBJ1-3, with D possibly matching TRBD1 (6 bases). The CDR3 totals 16 residues. Between the trimmed V and J ends, which lost 3 bases and 0 bases, there was a span of 13 bases. Germline assignment: CDR1 SGHRS and CDR2 YFSETQ. CDR3 amino acids: CASSWLDSVSGNTIYF. CDR3 DNA sequence: TGCGCCAGCAGCTGGCTGGACAGTGTCTCTGGAAACACCATATATTTT. The whole variable domain, remainder taken from reference TRBV5-1 and TRBJ1-3, is KAGVTQTPRYLIKTRGQQVTLSCSPISGHRSVSWYQQTPGQGLQFLFEYFSETQRNKGNFPGRFSGRQFSNSRSEMNVSTLELGDSALYLCASSWLDSVSGNTIYFGEGSWLTVV.